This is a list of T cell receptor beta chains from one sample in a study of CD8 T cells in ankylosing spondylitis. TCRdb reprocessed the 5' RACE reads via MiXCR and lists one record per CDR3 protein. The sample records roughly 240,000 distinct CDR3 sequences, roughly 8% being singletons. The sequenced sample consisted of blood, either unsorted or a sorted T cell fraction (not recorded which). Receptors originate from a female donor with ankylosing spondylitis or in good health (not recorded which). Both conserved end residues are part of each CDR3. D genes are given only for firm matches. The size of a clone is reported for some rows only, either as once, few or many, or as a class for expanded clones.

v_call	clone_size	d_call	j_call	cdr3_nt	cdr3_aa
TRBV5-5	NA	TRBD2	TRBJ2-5	TGTGCCAGCAGCCCAATGACTAGCTATCAAGAGACCCAGTACTTC	CASSPMTSYQETQYF
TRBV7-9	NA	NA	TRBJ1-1	TGTGCCAGCAGCTTACGTGGTAACGCTGAAGCTTTCTTT	CASSLRGNAEAFF
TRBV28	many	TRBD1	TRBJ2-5	TGTGCCAGCAGTAAAACACGGACAGGTGGGCGAGAGACCCAGTACTTC	CASSKTRTGGRETQYF
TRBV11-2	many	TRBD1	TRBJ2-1	TGTGCCAGCAGCCCCCGGACAGGCTGGGTGAATGAGCAGTTCTTC	CASSPRTGWVNEQFF
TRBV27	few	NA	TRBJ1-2	TGTGCCAGCAGCCGCGGGGTTAGGGACTATGGCTACACCTTC	CASSRGVRDYGYTF
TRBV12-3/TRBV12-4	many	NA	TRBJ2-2	TGTGCCAGCAGTTTTTCAGGGCCCGCCGGGGAGCTGTTTTTT	CASSFSGPAGELFF
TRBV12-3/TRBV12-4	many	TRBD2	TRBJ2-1	TGTGCCAGCAGTCCCCTGACTAGCGGGGACAATGAGCAGTTCTTC	CASSPLTSGDNEQFF
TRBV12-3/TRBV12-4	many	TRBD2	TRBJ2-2	TGTGCCAGCAGATACTCAACTCGGGGGGGAAACACCGGGGAGCTGTTTTTT	CASRYSTRGGNTGELFF
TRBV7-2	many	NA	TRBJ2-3	TGTGCCAGCAGCTTAGTGGGGGGACCACAGTATTTT	CASSLVGGPQYF
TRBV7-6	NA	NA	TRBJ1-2	TGTGCCAGCAGCCGGTTCGGGGGTTCAGATGGCTACACCTTC	CASSRFGGSDGYTF
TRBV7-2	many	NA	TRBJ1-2	TGTGCCAGCAGCTTAGATGCCCCCGTAAACTATGGCTACACCTTC	CASSLDAPVNYGYTF
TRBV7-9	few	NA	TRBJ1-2	TGTGCCAGCAGCTTAGTCGGCTCTCTCTATGGCTACACCTTC	CASSLVGSLYGYTF
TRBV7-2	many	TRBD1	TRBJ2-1	TGTGCCAGCAGCCGTACCGCCGAGACAGGGTACAATGAGCAGTTCTTC	CASSRTAETGYNEQFF
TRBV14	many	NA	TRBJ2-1	TGTGCCAGCAGCCCCCTACTAGCCAACTCGAAAAGATACACTAATGAGCAGTTCTTC	CASSPLLANSKRYTNEQFF
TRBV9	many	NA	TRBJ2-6	TGTGCCAGCAGAAGGGCAGCTACCACCTCTGGGGCCAACGTCCTGACTTTC	CASRRAATTSGANVLTF
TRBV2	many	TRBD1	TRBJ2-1	TGTGCCACTCACCGGGACAGAGGGGACAATGAGCAGTTCTTC	CATHRDRGDNEQFF
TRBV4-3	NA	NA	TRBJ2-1	TGCGCCAGCAGCCAAAATCCCTGGGGGGTAAACAATGAGCAGTTCTTC	CASSQNPWGVNNEQFF
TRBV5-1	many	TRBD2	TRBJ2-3	TGCGCCAGCAGCTTGGGGGCCATGGGAGCGGGGACAGATACGCAGTATTTT	CASSLGAMGAGTDTQYF
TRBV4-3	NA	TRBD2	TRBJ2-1	TGCGCCAGCAGCCAAGCTAGCGGGAGTAGGGGTGAGCAGTTCTTC	CASSQASGSRGEQFF
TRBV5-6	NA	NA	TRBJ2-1	TGTGCCAGCAGCTCTGGACAGATGAGCTCCTACAATGAGCAGTTCTTC	CASSSGQMSSYNEQFF
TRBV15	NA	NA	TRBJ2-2	TGTGCCACCGGTTTTACCGGAGGATCGGAGCTGTTTTTT	CATGFTGGSELFF
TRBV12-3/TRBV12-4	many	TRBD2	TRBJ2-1	TGTGCCAGCAGTTTATTTAGTAGACTAGCGGGTGGGAATGAGCAGTTCTTC	CASSLFSRLAGGNEQFF
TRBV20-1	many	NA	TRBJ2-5	TGCAGTGCTAGGGCTTCAGGGGAGACCCAGTACTTC	CSARASGETQYF
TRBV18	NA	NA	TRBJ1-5	TGTGCCAGCTCACCAAGGCAGCGCATGGAGGGTCAGCCCCAGCATTTT	CASSPRQRMEGQPQHF
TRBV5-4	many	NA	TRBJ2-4	TGTGCCAGCAGCGAAAGACTGAGCGGCGACATTCAGTACTTC	CASSERLSGDIQYF
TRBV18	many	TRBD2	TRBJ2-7	TGTGCCAGCTCACCACCTGCTAGCGGGACCTACGAGCAGTACTTC	CASSPPASGTYEQYF
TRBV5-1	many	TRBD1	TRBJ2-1	TGCGCCAGCAGCTTGGAGGGACAGGGGGCCCATGAGCAGTTCTTC	CASSLEGQGAHEQFF